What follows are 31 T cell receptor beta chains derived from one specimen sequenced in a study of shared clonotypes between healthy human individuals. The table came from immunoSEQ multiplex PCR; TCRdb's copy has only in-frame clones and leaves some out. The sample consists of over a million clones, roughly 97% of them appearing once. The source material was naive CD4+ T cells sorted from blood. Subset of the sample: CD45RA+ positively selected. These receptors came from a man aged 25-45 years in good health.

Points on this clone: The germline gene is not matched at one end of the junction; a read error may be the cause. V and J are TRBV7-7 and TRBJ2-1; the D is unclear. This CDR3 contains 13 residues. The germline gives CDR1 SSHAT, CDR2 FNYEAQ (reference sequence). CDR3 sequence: CASSYFGNNEQFF. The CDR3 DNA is TGTGCTAGCAGCTATTTTGGGAACAATGAGCAGTTCTTC.

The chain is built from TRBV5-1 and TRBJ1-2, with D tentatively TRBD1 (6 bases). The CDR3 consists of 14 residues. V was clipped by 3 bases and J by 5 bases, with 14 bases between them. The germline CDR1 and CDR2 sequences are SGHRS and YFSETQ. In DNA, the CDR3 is TGCGCCAGCAGCTCTGGACAGTCGTCGTATGGCTACACCTTC. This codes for CASSSGQSSYGYTF.

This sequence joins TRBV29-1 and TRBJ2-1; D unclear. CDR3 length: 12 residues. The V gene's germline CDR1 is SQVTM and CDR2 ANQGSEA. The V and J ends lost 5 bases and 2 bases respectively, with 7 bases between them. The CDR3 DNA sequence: TGCAGCGTTCAGGAAGCCTACAATGAGCAGTTCTTC. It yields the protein CSVQEAYNEQFF.

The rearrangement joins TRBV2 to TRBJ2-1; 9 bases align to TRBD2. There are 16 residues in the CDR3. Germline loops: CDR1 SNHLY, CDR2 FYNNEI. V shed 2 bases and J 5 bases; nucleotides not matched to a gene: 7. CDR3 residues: CASSEFGLAGNNEQFF. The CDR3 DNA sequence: TGTGCCAGCAGTGAATTTGGGCTAGCGGGAAACAATGAGCAGTTCTTC.

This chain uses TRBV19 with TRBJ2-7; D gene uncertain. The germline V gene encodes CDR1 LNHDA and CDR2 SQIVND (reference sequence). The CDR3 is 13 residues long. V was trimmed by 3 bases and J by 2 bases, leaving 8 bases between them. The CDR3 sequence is CASSMASAYEQYF. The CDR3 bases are TGTGCCAGTAGTATGGCCAGCGCCTACGAGCAGTACTTC. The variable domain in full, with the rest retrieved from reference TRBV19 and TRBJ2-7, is DGGITQSPKYLFRKEGQNVTLSCEQNLNHDAMYWYRQDPGQGLRLIYYSQIVNDFQKGDIAEGYSVSREKKESFPLTVTSAQKNPTAFYLCASSMASAYEQYFGPGTRLTVT.

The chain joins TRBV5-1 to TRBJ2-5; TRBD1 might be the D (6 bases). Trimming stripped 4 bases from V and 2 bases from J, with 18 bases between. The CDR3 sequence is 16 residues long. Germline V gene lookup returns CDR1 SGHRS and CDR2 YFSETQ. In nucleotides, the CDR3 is TGCGCCAGCAGCCACCCGGGTAGGGGGATGCAAGAGACCCAGTACTTC. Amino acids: CASSHPGRGMQETQYF.

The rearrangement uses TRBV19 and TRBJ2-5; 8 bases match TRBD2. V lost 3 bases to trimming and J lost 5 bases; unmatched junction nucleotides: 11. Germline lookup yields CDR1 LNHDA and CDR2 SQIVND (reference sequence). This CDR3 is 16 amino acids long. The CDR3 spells CASSIPPGLGSETQYF. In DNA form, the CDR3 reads TGTGCCAGTAGTATCCCGCCGGGACTAGGGTCGGAGACCCAGTACTTC.

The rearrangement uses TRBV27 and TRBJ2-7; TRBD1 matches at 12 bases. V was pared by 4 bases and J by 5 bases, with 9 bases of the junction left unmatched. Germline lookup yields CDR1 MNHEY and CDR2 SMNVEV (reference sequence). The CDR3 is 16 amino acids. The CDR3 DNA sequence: TGTGCCAGCAGTTCATGGGAGGGACAGGGGGCCCACGAGCAGTACTTC. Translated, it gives CASSSWEGQGAHEQYF.

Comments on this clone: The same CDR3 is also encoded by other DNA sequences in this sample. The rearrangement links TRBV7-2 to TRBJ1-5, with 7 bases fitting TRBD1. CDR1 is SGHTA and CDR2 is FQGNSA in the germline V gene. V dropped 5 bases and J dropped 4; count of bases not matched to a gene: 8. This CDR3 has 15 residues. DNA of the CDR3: TGTGCCAGCAGCCCTAGACAGGGAGGAAATCAGCCCCAGCATTTT. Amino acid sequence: CASSPRQGGNQPQHF.

CDR3 sequence reads: CASSRSWSHSYNEQFF. DNA for the CDR3: TGTGCCAGTAGTAGGTCCTGGTCCCACTCCTACAATGAGCAGTTCTTC. The gene calls are TRBV19 and TRBJ2-1, with unresolved D. The germline gives CDR1 LNHDA, CDR2 SQIVND (reference sequence). V was cut by 4 bases and J by 0 bases, with 13 bases left in between. This CDR3 comprises 16 residues.

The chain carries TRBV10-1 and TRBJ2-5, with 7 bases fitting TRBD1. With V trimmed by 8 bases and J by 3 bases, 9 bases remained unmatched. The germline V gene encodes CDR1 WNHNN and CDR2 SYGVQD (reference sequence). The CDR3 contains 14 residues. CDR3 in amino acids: CASESPQGKETQYF. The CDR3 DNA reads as TGCGCCAGCGAGAGCCCACAGGGGAAAGAGACCCAGTACTTC.

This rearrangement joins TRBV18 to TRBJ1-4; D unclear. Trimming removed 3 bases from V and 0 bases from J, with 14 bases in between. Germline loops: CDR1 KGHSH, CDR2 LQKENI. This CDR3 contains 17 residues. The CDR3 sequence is CASSPSARTPTNEKLFF. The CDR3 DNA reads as TGTGCCAGCTCACCCTCGGCCAGGACCCCAACTAATGAAAAACTGTTTTTT.

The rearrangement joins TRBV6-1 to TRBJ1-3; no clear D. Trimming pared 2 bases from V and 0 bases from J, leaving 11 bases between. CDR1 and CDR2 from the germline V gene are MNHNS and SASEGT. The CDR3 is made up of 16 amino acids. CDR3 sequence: CASSEPVGGSGNTIYF. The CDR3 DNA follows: TGTGCCAGCAGTGAACCGGTGGGCGGCTCTGGAAACACCATATATTTT.

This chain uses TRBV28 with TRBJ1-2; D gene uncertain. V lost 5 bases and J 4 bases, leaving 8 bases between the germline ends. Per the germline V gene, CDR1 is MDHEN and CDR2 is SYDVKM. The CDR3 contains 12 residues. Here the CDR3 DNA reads TGTGCCAGCAGTGGGGTTGGCTATGGCTACACCTTC. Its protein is CASSGVGYGYTF.

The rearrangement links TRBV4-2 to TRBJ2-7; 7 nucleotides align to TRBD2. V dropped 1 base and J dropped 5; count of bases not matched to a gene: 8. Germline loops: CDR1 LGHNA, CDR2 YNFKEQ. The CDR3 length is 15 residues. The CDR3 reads CASSQGGRALNEQYF. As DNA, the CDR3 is TGTGCCAGCAGCCAAGGCGGGAGAGCACTCAACGAGCAGTACTTC.

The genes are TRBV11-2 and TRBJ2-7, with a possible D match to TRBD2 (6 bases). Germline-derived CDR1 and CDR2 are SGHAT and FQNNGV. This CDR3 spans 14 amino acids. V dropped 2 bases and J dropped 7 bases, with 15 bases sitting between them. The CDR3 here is CASSLSAGLGEQYF. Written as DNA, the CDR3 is TGTGCCAGCAGCTTATCGGCGGGATTGGGGGAGCAGTACTTC.

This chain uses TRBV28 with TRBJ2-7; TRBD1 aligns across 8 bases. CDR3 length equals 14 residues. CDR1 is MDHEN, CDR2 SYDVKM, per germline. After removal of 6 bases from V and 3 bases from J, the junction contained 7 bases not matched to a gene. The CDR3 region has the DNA TGTGCCAGCAGGCCCGGGACAGGCCTCTACGAGCAGTACTTC. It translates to CASRPGTGLYEQYF.

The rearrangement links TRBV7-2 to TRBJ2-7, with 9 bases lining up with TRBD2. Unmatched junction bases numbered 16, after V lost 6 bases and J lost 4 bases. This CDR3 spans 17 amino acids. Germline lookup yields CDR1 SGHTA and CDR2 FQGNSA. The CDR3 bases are TGTGCCAGCAGAAATTTGGTCAGCGGGACTAGCAATTACGAGCAGTACTTC. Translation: CASRNLVSGTSNYEQYF.

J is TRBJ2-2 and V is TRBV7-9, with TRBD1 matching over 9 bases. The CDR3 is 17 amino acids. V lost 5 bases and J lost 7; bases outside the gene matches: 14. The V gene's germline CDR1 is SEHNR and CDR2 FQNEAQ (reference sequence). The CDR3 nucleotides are TGTGCCAGCAGCAAAGATCCGGGACAGGGACGCAGCGGGGAGCTGTTTTTT. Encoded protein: CASSKDPGQGRSGELFF.

CDR3 nucleotides: TGTGCTAGTGGTCCCGGGACAGAGAACACCGGGGAGCTGTTTTTT. It yields the protein CASGPGTENTGELFF. This chain uses TRBV12-5 with TRBJ2-2; 7 bases agree with TRBD1. After removal of 5 bases from V and 1 base from J, the junction contained 4 bases not matched to a gene. Per germline, CDR1 LGHNT and CDR2 FRNRAP. This CDR3 comprises 15 residues.

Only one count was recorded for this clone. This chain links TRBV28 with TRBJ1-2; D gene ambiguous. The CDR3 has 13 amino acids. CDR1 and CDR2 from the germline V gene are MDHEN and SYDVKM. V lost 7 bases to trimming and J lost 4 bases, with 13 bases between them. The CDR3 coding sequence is TGTGCCAGCACCCAGAGGGCTCGCTATGGCTACACCTTC. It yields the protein CASTQRARYGYTF.

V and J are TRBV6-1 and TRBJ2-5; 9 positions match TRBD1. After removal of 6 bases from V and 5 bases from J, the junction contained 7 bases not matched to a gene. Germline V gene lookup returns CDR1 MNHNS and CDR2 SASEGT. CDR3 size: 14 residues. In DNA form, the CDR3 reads TGTGCCAGCAGCCCCGGGACAGGGAGGGAGACCCAGTACTTC. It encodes CASSPGTGRETQYF.

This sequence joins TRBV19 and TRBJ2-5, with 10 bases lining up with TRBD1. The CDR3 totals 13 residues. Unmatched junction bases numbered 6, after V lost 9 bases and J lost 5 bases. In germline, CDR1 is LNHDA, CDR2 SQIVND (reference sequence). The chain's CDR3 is CASRDRGPETQYF. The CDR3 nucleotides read TGTGCCAGCCGGGACAGGGGACCCGAGACCCAGTACTTC.

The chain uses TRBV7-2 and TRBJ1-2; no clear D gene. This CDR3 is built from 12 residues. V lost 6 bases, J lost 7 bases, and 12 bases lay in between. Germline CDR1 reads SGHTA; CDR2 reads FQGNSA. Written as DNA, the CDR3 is TGTGCCAGCAGTAAAGAGGCTGGTGGCTACACCTTC. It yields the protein CASSKEAGGYTF.

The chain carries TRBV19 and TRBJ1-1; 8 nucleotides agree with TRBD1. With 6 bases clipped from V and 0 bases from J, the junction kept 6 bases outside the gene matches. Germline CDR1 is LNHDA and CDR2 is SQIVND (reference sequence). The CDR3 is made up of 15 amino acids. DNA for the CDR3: TGTGCCAGTAGGACAGGGGCCCTAATGAACACTGAAGCTTTCTTT. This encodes CASRTGALMNTEAFF.

Here the CDR3 reads CASSRGQVNQPQHF. The CDR3, as DNA: TGTGCCAGCAGTCGCGGTCAGGTCAATCAGCCCCAGCATTTT. The chain has TRBV2 and TRBJ1-5; D remains ambiguous. From germline, CDR1 is SNHLY and CDR2 FYNNEI. Trimming stripped 5 bases from V and 3 bases from J, with 11 bases between. The CDR3 is made up of 14 amino acids.

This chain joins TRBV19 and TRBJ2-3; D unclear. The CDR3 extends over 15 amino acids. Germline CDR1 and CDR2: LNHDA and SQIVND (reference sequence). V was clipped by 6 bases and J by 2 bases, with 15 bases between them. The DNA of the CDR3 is TGTGCCAGTAGACGAAGCGCCGGGTTCACAGATACGCAGTATTTT. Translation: CASRRSAGFTDTQYF.

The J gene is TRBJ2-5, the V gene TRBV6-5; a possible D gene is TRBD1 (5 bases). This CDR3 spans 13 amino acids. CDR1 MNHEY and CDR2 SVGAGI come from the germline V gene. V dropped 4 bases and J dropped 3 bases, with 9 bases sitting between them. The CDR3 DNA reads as TGTGCCAGCAGTTCCAGACAGAAAGAGACCCAGTACTTC. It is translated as CASSSRQKETQYF.

The CDR3 sequence: CASSPNTANYGYTF. The CDR3 nucleotides are TGTGCCAGCAGTCCGAATACAGCAAACTATGGCTACACCTTC. V is TRBV28 and J is TRBJ1-2; D uncertain. This CDR3 has 14 residues. Germline V gene sequence: CDR1 MDHEN, CDR2 SYDVKM. Trimming took 5 bases from V and 2 from J, leaving 12 bases between them.

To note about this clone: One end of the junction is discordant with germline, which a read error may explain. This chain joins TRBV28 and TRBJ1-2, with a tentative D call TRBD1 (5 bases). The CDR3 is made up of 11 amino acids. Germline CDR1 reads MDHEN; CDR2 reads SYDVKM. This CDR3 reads CASRTGTAVAF. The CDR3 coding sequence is TGTGCCAGCAGAACCGGGACGGCGGTCGCCTTC.

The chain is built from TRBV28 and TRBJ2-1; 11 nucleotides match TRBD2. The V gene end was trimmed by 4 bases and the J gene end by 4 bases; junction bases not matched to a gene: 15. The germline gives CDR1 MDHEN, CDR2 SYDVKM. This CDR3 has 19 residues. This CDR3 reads CASSSSSGRTSRGYNEQFF. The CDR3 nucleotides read TGTGCCAGCAGTTCCTCTAGCGGGAGGACTTCGCGGGGATACAATGAGCAGTTCTTC.